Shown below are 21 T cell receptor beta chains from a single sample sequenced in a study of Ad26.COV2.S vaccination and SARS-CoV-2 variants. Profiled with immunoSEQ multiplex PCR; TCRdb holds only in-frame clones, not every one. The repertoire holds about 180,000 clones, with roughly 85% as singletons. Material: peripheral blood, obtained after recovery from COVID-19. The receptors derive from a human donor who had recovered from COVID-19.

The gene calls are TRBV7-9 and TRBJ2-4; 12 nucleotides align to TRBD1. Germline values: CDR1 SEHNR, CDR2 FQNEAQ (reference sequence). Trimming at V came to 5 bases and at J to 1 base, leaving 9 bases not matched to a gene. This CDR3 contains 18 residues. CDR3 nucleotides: TGTGCCAGCAGCCCCGGGACAGGGGGCTTTTTCGCCAAAAACATTCAGTACTTC. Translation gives CASSPGTGGFFAKNIQYF. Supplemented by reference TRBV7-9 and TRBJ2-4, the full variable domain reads DTGVSQNPRHKITKRGQNVTFRCDPISEHNRLYWYRQTLGQGPEFLTYFQNEAQLEKSRLLSDRFSAERPKGSFSTLEIQRTEQGDSAMYLCASSPGTGGFFAKNIQYFGAGTRLSVL.

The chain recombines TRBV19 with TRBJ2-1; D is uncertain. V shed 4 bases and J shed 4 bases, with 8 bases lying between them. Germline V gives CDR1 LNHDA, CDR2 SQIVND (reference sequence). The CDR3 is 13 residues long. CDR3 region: CASSTTYYNEQFF. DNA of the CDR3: TGTGCCAGTAGTACCACCTATTACAATGAGCAGTTCTTC.

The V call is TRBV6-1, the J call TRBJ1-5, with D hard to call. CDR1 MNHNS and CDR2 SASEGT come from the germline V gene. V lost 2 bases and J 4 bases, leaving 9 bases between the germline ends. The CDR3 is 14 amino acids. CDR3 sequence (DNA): TGTGCCAGCAGTGAAACCCCGGGGAATCAGCCCCAGCATTTT. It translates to CASSETPGNQPQHF.

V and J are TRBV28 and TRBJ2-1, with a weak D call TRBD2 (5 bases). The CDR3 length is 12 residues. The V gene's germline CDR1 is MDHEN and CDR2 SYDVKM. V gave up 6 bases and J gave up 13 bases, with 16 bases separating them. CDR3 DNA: TGTGCCAGCAGACTTGGACCGCCGGGACAGTTCTTC. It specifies CASRLGPPGQFF.

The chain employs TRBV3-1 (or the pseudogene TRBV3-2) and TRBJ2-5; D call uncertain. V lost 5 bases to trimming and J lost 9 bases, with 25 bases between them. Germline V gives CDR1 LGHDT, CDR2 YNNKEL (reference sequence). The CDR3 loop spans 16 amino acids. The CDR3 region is CASSWVEAATKRSQYF. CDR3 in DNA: TGTGCCAGCAGCTGGGTCGAGGCCGCTACCAAGAGATCCCAGTACTTC.

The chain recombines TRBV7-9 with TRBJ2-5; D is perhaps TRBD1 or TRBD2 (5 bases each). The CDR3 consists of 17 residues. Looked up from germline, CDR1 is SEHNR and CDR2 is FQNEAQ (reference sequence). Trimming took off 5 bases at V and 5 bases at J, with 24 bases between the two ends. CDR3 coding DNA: TGTGCCAGCAGCCCGAAGCCCGGGACCTCTGCGAGGGAGACCCAGTACTTC. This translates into CASSPKPGTSARETQYF.

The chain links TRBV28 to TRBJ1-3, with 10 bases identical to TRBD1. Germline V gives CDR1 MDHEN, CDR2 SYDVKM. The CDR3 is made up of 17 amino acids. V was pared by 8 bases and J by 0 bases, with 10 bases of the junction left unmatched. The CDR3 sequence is CASGGTGAIHSGNTIYF. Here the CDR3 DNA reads TGTGCCAGCGGAGGGACAGGGGCAATCCACTCTGGAAACACCATATATTTT.

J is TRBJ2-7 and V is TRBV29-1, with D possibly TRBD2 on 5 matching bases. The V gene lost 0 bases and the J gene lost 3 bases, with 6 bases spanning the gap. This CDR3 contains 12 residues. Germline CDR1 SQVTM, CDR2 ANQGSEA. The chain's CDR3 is CSVEDGSYEQYF. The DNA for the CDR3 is TGCAGCGTTGAAGATGGGAGCTACGAGCAGTACTTC.

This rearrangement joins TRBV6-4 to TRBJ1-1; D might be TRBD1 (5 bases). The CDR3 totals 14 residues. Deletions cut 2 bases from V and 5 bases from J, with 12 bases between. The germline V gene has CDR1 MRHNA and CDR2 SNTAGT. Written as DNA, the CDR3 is TGTGCCAGCAGTGACGGTATCAAGGGGACTGAAGCTTTCTTT. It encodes CASSDGIKGTEAFF.

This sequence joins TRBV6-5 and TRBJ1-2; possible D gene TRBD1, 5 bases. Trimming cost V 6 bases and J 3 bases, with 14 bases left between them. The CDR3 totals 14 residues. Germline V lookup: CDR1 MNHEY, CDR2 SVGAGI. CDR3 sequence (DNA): TGTGCCAGCAGAAGACAGATCACCGACTATGGCTACACCTTC. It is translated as CASRRQITDYGYTF.

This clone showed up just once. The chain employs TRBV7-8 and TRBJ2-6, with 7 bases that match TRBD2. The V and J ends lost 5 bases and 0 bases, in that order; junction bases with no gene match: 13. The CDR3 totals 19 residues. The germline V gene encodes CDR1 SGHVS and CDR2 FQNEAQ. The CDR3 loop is CASSPEVVAGLSGANVLTF. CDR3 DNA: TGTGCCAGCAGCCCCGAGGTGGTAGCGGGCCTCTCTGGGGCCAACGTCCTGACTTTC.

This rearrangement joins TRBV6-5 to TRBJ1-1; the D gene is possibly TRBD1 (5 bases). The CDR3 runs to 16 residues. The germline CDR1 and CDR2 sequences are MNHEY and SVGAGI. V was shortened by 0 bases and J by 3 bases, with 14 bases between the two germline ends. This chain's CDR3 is CASSYSRFTGDTEAFF. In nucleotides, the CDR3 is TGTGCCAGCAGTTACTCGAGGTTTACGGGGGACACTGAAGCTTTCTTT.

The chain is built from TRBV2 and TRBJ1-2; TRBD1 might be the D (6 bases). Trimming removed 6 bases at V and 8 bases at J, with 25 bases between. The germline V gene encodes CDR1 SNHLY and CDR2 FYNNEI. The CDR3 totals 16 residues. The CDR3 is CASSENMNPGGWGYTF. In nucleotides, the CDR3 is TGTGCCAGCAGCGAGAATATGAATCCGGGGGGCTGGGGCTACACCTTC. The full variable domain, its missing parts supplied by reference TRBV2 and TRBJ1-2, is EPEVTQTPSHQVTQMGQEVILRCVPISNHLYFYWYRQILGQKVEFLVSFYNNEISEKSEIFDDQFSVERPDGSNFTLKIRSTKLEDSAMYFCASSENMNPGGWGYTFGSGTRLTVV.

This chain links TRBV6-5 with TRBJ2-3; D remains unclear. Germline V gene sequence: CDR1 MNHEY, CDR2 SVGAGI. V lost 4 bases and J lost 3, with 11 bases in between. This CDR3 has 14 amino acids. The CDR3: CASSLAYLTDTQYF. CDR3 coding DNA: TGTGCCAGCAGTTTGGCATACTTAACAGATACGCAGTATTTT.

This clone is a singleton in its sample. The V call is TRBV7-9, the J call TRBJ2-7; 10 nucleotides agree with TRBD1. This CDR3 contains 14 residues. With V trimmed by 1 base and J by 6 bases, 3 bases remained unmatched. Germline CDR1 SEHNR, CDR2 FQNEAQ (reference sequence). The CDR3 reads CASSLDGTGVEQYF. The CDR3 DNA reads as TGTGCCAGCAGCTTAGATGGGACAGGGGTCGAGCAGTACTTC.

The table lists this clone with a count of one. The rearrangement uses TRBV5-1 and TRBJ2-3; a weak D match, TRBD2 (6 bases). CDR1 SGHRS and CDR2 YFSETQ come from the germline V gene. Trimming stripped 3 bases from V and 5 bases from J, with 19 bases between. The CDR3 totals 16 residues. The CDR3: CASSSSRGFSGDTQYF. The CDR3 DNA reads TGCGCCAGCAGCTCCTCCCGGGGGTTTAGCGGAGATACGCAGTATTTT.

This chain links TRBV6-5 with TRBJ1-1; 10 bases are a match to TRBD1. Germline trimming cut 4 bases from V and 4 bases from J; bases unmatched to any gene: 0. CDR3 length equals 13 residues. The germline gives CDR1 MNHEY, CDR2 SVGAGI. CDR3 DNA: TGTGCCAGCAGTTGGACAGGGGGCACTGAAGCTTTCTTT. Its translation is CASSWTGGTEAFF.

The CDR3 region is CASSFGTGFRTEAFF. The DNA for the CDR3 is TGTGCCAGCAGTTTCGGGACAGGGTTTCGGACTGAAGCTTTCTTT. This chain connects TRBV27 to TRBJ1-1; TRBD1 aligns across 9 bases. Trimming at V came to 3 bases and at J to 5 bases, leaving 7 bases not matched to a gene. This CDR3 has 15 residues. Germline V gene lookup returns CDR1 MNHEY and CDR2 SMNVEV (reference sequence).

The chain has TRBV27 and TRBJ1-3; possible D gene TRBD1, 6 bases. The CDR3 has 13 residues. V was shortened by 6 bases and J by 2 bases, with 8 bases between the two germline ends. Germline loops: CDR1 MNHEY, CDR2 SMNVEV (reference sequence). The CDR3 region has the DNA TGTGCCAGCAGGGCAGGGGCTGGAAACACCATATATTTT. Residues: CASRAGAGNTIYF.

The CDR3 DNA sequence: TGTGCCAGCAGCTTACTAGCGGGAGTAGGCACCGGGGAGCTGTTTTTT. Protein: CASSLLAGVGTGELFF. The chain recombines TRBV5-6 with TRBJ2-2, with 11 bases identical to TRBD2. The germline gives CDR1 SGHDT, CDR2 YYEEEE. This CDR3 region has 16 residues. Trimming cost V 2 bases and J 4 bases; bases outside gene matches: 4. The complete variable domain, with remaining parts taken from reference TRBV5-6 and TRBJ2-2, reads DAGVTQSPTHLIKTRGQQVTLRCSPKSGHDTVSWYQQALGQGPQFIFQYYEEEERQRGNFPDRFSGHQFPNYSSELNVNALLLGDSALYLCASSLLAGVGTGELFFGEGSRLTVL.

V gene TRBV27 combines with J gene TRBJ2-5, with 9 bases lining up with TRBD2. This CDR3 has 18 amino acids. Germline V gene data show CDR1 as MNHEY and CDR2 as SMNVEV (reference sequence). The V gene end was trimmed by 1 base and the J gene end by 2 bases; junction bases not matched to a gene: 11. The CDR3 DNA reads TGTGCCAGCAGTTTATTTTCTGGGACTAGCCTCCTACAAGAGACCCAGTACTTC. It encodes CASSLFSGTSLLQETQYF.